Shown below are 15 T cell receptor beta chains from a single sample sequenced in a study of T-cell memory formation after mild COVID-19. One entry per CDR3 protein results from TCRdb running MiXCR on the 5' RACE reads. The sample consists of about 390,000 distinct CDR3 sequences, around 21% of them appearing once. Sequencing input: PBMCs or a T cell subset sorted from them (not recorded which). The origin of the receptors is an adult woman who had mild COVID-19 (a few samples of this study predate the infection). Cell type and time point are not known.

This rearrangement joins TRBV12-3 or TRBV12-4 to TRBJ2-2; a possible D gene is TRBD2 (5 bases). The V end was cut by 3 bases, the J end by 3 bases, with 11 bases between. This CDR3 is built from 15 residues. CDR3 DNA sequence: TGTGCCAGCAGTTTCGAGGGTTCCTACACCGGGGAGCTGTTTTTT. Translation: CASSFEGSYTGELFF.

The CDR3, as DNA: TGTGCCAGCAGTTCAGGGGAAGGATCTGGCGCGAACATTCAGTACTTC. The encoded protein is CASSSGEGSGANIQYF. The V gene is TRBV7-9, the J gene TRBJ2-4, with D possibly being TRBD1 (6 bases). The CDR3 has 16 amino acids. Germline V lookup: CDR1 SEHNR, CDR2 FQNEAQ (reference sequence). The V end was cut by 6 bases, the J end by 7 bases, with 22 bases between.

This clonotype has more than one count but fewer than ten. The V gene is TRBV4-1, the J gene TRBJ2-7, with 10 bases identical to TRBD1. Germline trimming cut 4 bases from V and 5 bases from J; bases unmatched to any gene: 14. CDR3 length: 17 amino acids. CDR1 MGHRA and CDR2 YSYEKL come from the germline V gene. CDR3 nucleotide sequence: TGCGCCAGCAGCCCCTTTGGTGGAAGACAGGGGGCCCACGAGCAGTACTTC. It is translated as CASSPFGGRQGAHEQYF.

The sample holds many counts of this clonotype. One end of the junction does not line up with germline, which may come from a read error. CDR3 nucleotide sequence: TGTGCCAGCAGTTTAGCGGGAGAAGTCTCCTACGAGCAGTACTTC. Translation: CASSLAGEVSYEQYF. V is TRBV7-2 and J is TRBJ2-7, with 9 bases matching TRBD2. CDR1 and CDR2 from the germline V gene are SGHTA and FQGNSA. This CDR3 spans 15 amino acids. Full variable domain (remainder filled in from reference TRBV7-2 and TRBJ2-7): GAGVSQSPSNKVTEKGKDVELRCDPISGHTALYWYRQSLGQGLEFLIYFQGNSAPDKSGLPSDRFSAERTGGSVSTLTIQRTQQEDSAVYLCASSLAGEVSYEQYFGPGTRLTVT.

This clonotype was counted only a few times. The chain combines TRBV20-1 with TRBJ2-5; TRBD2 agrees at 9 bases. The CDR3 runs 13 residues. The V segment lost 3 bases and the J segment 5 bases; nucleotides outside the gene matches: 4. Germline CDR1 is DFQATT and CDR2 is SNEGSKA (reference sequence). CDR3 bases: TGCAGTGCTAGGGGCCTAGCGGGGGAGACCCAGTACTTC. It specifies CSARGLAGETQYF.

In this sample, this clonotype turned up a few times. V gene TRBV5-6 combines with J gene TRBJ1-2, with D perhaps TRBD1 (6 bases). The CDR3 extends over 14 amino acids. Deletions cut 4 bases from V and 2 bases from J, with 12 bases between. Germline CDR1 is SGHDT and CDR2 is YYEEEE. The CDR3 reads CASSPVTGNYGYTF. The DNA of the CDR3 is TGTGCCAGCAGCCCGGTGACAGGAAACTATGGCTACACCTTC.

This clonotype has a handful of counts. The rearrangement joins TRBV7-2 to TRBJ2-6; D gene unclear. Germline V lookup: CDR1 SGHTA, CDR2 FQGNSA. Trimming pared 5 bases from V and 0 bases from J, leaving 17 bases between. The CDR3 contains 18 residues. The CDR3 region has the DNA TGTGCCAGCAGCCTTACACATTTACCCCGCTCTGGGGCCAACGTCCTGACTTTC. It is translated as CASSLTHLPRSGANVLTF.

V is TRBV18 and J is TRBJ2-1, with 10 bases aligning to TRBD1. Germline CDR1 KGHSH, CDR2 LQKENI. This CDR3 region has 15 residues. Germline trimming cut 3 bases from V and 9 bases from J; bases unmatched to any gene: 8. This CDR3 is CASSPGQGVKGEQFF. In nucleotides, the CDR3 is TGTGCCAGCTCACCCGGACAGGGGGTAAAGGGTGAGCAGTTCTTC.

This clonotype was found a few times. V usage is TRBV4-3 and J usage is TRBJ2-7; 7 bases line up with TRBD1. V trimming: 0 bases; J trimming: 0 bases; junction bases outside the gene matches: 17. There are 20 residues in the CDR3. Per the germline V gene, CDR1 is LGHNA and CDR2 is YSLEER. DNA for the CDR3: TGCGCCAGCAGCCAAGATCCTACTCCAGAGGGACAGTTTAGCTCCTACGAGCAGTACTTC. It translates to CASSQDPTPEGQFSSYEQYF.

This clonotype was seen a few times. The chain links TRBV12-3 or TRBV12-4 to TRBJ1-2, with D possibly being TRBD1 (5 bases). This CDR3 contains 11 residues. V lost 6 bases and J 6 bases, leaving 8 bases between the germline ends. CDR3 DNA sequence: TGTGCCAGCAGCTACAGGAATGGCTACACCTTC. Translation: CASSYRNGYTF.

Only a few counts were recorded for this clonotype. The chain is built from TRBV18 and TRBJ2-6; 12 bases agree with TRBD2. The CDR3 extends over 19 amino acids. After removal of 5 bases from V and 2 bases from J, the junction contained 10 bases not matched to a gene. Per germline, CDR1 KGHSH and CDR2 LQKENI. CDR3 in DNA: TGTGCCAGCTCAAGGACTAGCGGGGCTCGAAGCACTGGGGCCAACGTCCTGACTTTC. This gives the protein CASSRTSGARSTGANVLTF.

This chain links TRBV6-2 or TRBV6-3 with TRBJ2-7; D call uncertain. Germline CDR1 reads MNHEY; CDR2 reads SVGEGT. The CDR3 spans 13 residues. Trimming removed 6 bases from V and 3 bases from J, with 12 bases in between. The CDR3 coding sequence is TGTGCCAGCAGGGTGGCCCCCCTCTACGAGCAGTACTTC. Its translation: CASRVAPLYEQYF.

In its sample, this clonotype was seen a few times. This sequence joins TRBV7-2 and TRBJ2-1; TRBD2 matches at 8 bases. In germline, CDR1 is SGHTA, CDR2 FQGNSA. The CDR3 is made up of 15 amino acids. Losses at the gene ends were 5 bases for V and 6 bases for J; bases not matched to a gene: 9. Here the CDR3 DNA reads TGTGCCAGCAGCCTTGATCGGGGGGGTGGCAATGAGCAGTTCTTC. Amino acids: CASSLDRGGGNEQFF.

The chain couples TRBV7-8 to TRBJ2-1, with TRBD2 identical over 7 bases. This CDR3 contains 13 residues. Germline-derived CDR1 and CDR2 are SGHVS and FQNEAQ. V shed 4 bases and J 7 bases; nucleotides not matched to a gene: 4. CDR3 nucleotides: TGTGCCAGCAGCTGGGGAGGGCCAAATGAGCAGTTCTTC. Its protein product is CASSWGGPNEQFF.

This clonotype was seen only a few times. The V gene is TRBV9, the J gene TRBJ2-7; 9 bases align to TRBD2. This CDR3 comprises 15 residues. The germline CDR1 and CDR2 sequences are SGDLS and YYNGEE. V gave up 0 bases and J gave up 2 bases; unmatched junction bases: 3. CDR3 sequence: CASSVGVAGAYEQYF. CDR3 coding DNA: TGTGCCAGCAGCGTAGGGGTAGCGGGGGCCTACGAGCAGTACTTC. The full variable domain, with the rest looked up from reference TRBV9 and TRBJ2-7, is DSGVTQTPKHLITATGQRVTLRCSPRSGDLSVYWYQQSLDQGLQFLIQYYNGEERAKGNILERFSAQQFPDLHSELNLSSLELGDSALYFCASSVGVAGAYEQYFGPGTRLTVT.